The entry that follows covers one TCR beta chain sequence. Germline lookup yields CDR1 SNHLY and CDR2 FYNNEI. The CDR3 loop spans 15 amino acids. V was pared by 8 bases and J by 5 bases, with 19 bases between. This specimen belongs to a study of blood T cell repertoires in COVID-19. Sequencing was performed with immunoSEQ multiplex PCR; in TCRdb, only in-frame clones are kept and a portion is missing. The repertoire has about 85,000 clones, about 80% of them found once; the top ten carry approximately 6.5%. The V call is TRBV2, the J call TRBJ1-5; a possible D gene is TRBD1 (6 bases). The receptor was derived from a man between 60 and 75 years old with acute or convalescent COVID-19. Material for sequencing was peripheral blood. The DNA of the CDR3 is TGTGCCAGCGGGGGGGGCCCGACCACGGATCAGCCCCAGCATTTT. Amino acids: CASGGGPTTDQPQHF. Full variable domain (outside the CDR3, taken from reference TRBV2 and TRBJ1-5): EPEVTQTPSHQVTQMGQEVILRCVPISNHLYFYWYRQILGQKVEFLVSFYNNEISEKSEIFDDQFSVERPDGSNFTLKIRSTKLEDSAMYFCASGGGPTTDQPQHFGDGTRLSIL.